One sample yielded the 25 T cell receptor beta chains listed below, sequenced in a study of T cell responses to AZD1222 COVID-19 vaccine. Libraries were prepared by immunoSEQ multiplex PCR; TCRdb keeps only in-frame clonotypes and omits some of them. Of 150,000 to 200,000 clones listed, 90% to 95% are singletons. Sample: peripheral blood, taken on day 0 of AZD1222 vaccination. These TCRs come from an adult in good health.

This chain joins TRBV6-4 and TRBJ2-1; 10 positions match TRBD1. Unmatched junction bases numbered 5, after V lost 6 bases and J lost 9 bases. In germline, CDR1 is MRHNA, CDR2 SNTAGT. The CDR3 is 13 residues long. In DNA, the CDR3 is TGTGCCAGCAGAGGACAGGGGGTGGGTGAGCAGTTCTTC. Its translation is CASRGQGVGEQFF.

The DNA for the CDR3 is TGCGCCAGCAGCCACCCTGGAACCCGTGCTAGCACAGATACGCAGTATTTT. Encoded protein: CASSHPGTRASTDTQYF. The chain carries TRBV4-1 and TRBJ2-3; no definite D call. V lost 3 bases to trimming and J lost 0 bases, with 16 bases between them. This CDR3 has 17 amino acids. Per germline, CDR1 MGHRA and CDR2 YSYEKL.

The chain couples TRBV7-2 to TRBJ1-1; D unclear. Per germline, CDR1 SGHTA and CDR2 FQGNSA. CDR3 length: 12 amino acids. With 5 bases removed from V and 7 bases from J, the gap between germline ends came to 11 bases. CDR3 loop: CASSPRHNEAFF. CDR3 in DNA: TGTGCCAGCAGCCCGAGACATAATGAAGCTTTCTTT. Drawing the rest from reference TRBV7-2 and TRBJ1-1, the complete variable domain is GAGVSQSPSNKVTEKGKDVELRCDPISGHTALYWYRQSLGQGLEFLIYFQGNSAPDKSGLPSDRFSAERTGGSVSTLTIQRTQQEDSAVYLCASSPRHNEAFFGQGTRLTVV.

The rearrangement links TRBV27 to TRBJ2-7; tentative D call: TRBD2 (5 bases). CDR3 length: 13 residues. CDR1 and CDR2 from the germline V gene are MNHEY and SMNVEV (reference sequence). Deletions cut 6 bases from V and 7 bases from J, with 16 bases between. CDR3 nucleotide sequence: TGTGCCAGCAGACCCGGGCCTCCGGGGGAGCAGTACTTC. Its protein is CASRPGPPGEQYF.

This chain links TRBV7-3 with TRBJ2-1, with 9 bases matching TRBD2. Germline loops: CDR1 SGHTA, CDR2 FQGTGA. With 1 base clipped from V and 5 bases from J, the junction kept 15 bases outside the gene matches. The CDR3 is 19 amino acids. The CDR3 DNA is TGTGCCAGCAGCTTAATCCCTACCTTGGCGGGAGGGCCAGACAATGAGCAGTTCTTC. Translated: CASSLIPTLAGGPDNEQFF.

V is TRBV29-1 and J is TRBJ2-6; tentative D call: TRBD1 (6 bases). V gave up 4 bases and J gave up 0 bases, with 13 bases separating them. Germline V gene data show CDR1 as SQVTM and CDR2 as ANQGSEA. The CDR3 sequence is 16 residues long. The CDR3 sequence is CSVGTDPLSGANVLTF. The CDR3 DNA sequence: TGCAGCGTTGGGACAGATCCACTCTCTGGGGCCAACGTCCTGACTTTC.

The chain is built from TRBV9 and TRBJ1-6, with a possible D match to TRBD1 (6 bases). The CDR3 loop spans 14 amino acids. V was cut by 3 bases and J by 4 bases, with 8 bases left in between. Germline V lookup: CDR1 SGDLS, CDR2 YYNGEE. The CDR3 DNA reads TGTGCCAGCAGCGCCGGACAGTATAATTCACCCCTCCACTTT. It is translated as CASSAGQYNSPLHF. The variable domain in full, with the rest retrieved from reference TRBV9 and TRBJ1-6, is DSGVTQTPKHLITATGQRVTLRCSPRSGDLSVYWYQQSLDQGLQFLIQYYNGEERAKGNILERFSAQQFPDLHSELNLSSLELGDSALYFCASSAGQYNSPLHFGNGTRLTVT.

A single count supports this clone. V gene TRBV3-1 (or the pseudogene TRBV3-2) combines with J gene TRBJ1-4, with D perhaps TRBD1 (6 bases). This CDR3 comprises 14 residues. Trimming took off 0 bases at V and 8 bases at J, with 10 bases between the two ends. Germline CDR1 LGHDT, CDR2 YNNKEL (reference sequence). CDR3 coding DNA: TGTGCCAGCAGCCAAGAGGGGGCGGACGAAAAACTGTTTTTT. Its protein is CASSQEGADEKLFF.

The rearrangement joins TRBV29-1 to TRBJ1-2; the D gene is possibly TRBD1 (5 bases). Germline V gene data show CDR1 as SQVTM and CDR2 as ANQGSEA. This CDR3 comprises 13 residues. V was clipped by 5 bases and J by 6 bases, with 16 bases between them. Here the CDR3 reads CSVSEGSRDGYTF. CDR3 sequence (DNA): TGCAGCGTTAGTGAAGGGTCCAGGGATGGCTACACCTTC.

Only one count was recorded for this clone. The chain recombines TRBV7-9 with TRBJ1-2, with TRBD1 matching 11 bases. This CDR3 contains 14 residues. Germline loops: CDR1 SEHNR, CDR2 FQNEAQ (reference sequence). Trimming took 5 bases from V and 4 from J; bases not matched to a gene: 3. CDR3 sequence: CASSEDRGPYGYTF. The CDR3 DNA is TGTGCCAGCAGCGAGGACAGGGGGCCCTATGGCTACACCTTC. Together with reference TRBV7-9 and TRBJ1-2, the CDR3 gives the full variable domain: DTGVSQNPRHKITKRGQNVTFRCDPISEHNRLYWYRQTLGQGPEFLTYFQNEAQLEKSRLLSDRFSAERPKGSFSTLEIQRTEQGDSAMYLCASSEDRGPYGYTFGSGTRLTVV.

This clone was seen once. The chain uses TRBV5-5 and TRBJ2-3; 13 positions match TRBD2. Germline V gene data show CDR1 as SGHKS and CDR2 as YYEKEE (reference sequence). This CDR3 spans 18 amino acids. V lost 3 bases to trimming and J lost 2 bases; unmatched junction nucleotides: 9. The CDR3 DNA is TGTGCCAGCAGCTCTCGAGAGGGACTAGCGGGGCACACAGATACGCAGTATTTT. Its protein is CASSSREGLAGHTDTQYF.

The chain combines TRBV6-6 with TRBJ2-7; tentative D call: TRBD1 (5 bases). The CDR3 totals 15 residues. Trimming removed 2 bases at V and 3 bases at J, with 14 bases between. Germline V gene data show CDR1 as MNHNY and CDR2 as SVGAGI (reference sequence). CDR3 in amino acids: CASSYAVGPRYEQYF. CDR3 in DNA: TGTGCCAGCAGTTACGCAGTGGGGCCCCGCTACGAGCAGTACTTC.

The CDR3 nucleotides are TGTGCCAGCGGAGACACTTGGAACACCGGGGAGCTGTTTTTT. Protein product: CASGDTWNTGELFF. This chain connects TRBV28 to TRBJ2-2; D not resolved. This CDR3 comprises 14 residues. The ends were cut back, 8 bases at V and 1 base at J, with 11 bases in the middle. The germline gives CDR1 MDHEN, CDR2 SYDVKM.

The genes are TRBV7-3 and TRBJ2-1; possibly TRBD2 for D (5 bases). This CDR3 comprises 13 residues. Deletions cut 2 bases from V and 9 bases from J, with 11 bases between. The germline CDR1 and CDR2 sequences are SGHTA and FQGTGA. CDR3 in amino acids: CASSLPTSSEQFF. The CDR3 DNA reads TGTGCCAGCAGCTTACCAACTAGTTCTGAGCAGTTCTTC.

The chain employs TRBV6-6 and TRBJ1-6; D perhaps matches TRBD1 (5 bases). Deletions cut 7 bases from V and 7 bases from J, with 14 bases between. Per the germline V gene, CDR1 is MNHNY and CDR2 is SVGAGI (reference sequence). This CDR3 region has 14 residues. The CDR3 nucleotides are TGTGCCAGCAAAGGGGACCAGGCAAATTCACCCCTCCACTTT. Translated: CASKGDQANSPLHF.

V gene TRBV19 combines with J gene TRBJ1-1; D unresolved. Deletions cut 9 bases from V and 1 base from J, with 15 bases between. The CDR3 totals 14 residues. Germline values: CDR1 LNHDA, CDR2 SQIVND (reference sequence). The CDR3 sequence is CASTLPPGNTEAFF. The CDR3 region has the DNA TGTGCCAGCACCCTCCCTCCCGGGAACACTGAAGCTTTCTTT.

The V and J genes are TRBV11-2 and TRBJ2-7; perhaps D is TRBD1 or TRBD2 (5 bases each). CDR1 and CDR2 from the germline V gene are SGHAT and FQNNGV. The CDR3 contains 16 residues. V lost 5 bases to trimming and J lost 0 bases, with 17 bases between them. CDR3 nucleotide sequence: TGTGCCAGCAGCCGATCCGGGGCCTCTTCCTCCTACGAGCAGTACTTC. It specifies CASSRSGASSSYEQYF.

V gene TRBV29-1 combines with J gene TRBJ1-4; D gene unclear. The CDR3 totals 12 residues. The germline gives CDR1 SQVTM, CDR2 ANQGSEA. The CDR3 is CGSKGGNEKLFF. Written as DNA, the CDR3 is TGCGGCTCAAAAGGAGGTAATGAAAAACTGTTTTTT.

The chain joins TRBV18 to TRBJ1-5, with a tentative D call TRBD1 (5 bases). V lost 6 bases, J lost 3 bases, and 9 bases lay in between. The CDR3 sequence is 13 residues long. Germline V lookup: CDR1 KGHSH, CDR2 LQKENI. The CDR3 sequence is CASSQGANQPQHF. DNA of the CDR3: TGTGCCAGCTCGCAGGGCGCCAATCAGCCCCAGCATTTT.

This clone was detected only once. The rearrangement joins TRBV30 to TRBJ2-7; tentatively, D is TRBD1 or TRBD2 (5 bases each). This CDR3 has 13 amino acids. The germline V gene encodes CDR1 GTSNPN and CDR2 SVGIG (reference sequence). V was shortened by 2 bases and J by 6 bases, with 14 bases between the two germline ends. The CDR3 bases are TGTGCCTGGAGTAGGGACCCCATCGGCGAGCAGTACTTC. It codes for CAWSRDPIGEQYF.

The CDR3 loop is CASSEDRESSYEQYF. CDR3 in DNA: TGCGCCAGCAGTGAAGACAGGGAAAGCTCCTACGAGCAGTACTTC. The chain links TRBV10-1 to TRBJ2-7; 7 bases align to TRBD1. V was pared by 3 bases and J by 0 bases, with 5 bases of the junction left unmatched. The germline CDR1 and CDR2 sequences are WNHNN and SYGVQD (reference sequence). The CDR3 runs 15 residues.

The chain carries TRBV5-6 and TRBJ2-6; 7 bases are shared with TRBD1. After removal of 3 bases from V and 1 base from J, the junction contained 10 bases not matched to a gene. Germline V gives CDR1 SGHDT, CDR2 YYEEEE. The CDR3 is 18 amino acids. This chain's CDR3 is CASSSDRHLTSGANVLTF. In nucleotides, the CDR3 is TGTGCCAGCAGCTCGGACAGGCACTTAACGTCTGGGGCCAACGTCCTGACTTTC.

This chain uses TRBV5-8 with TRBJ1-3; no definite D call. V lost 4 bases and J 0 bases, leaving 14 bases between the germline ends. Germline CDR1 reads SGHTS; CDR2 reads YDEGEE. The CDR3 sequence is 16 residues long. The CDR3 region is CASSTGFAYSGNTIYF. The CDR3 bases are TGTGCCAGCAGCACCGGGTTTGCATACTCTGGAAACACCATATATTTT. The full variable domain, its missing parts supplied by reference TRBV5-8 and TRBJ1-3, is EAGVTQSPTHLIKTRGQQATLRCSPISGHTSVYWYQQALGLGLQFLLWYDEGEERNRGNFPPRFSGRQFPNYSSELNVNALELEDSALYLCASSTGFAYSGNTIYFGEGSWLTVV.

The DNA of the CDR3 is TGTGCCATCAGTGAAGGGGCCGGATACTATGGCTACACCTTC. Amino acids: CAISEGAGYYGYTF. V and J are TRBV10-3 and TRBJ1-2, with D possibly TRBD1 on 5 matching bases. This CDR3 comprises 14 residues. Germline V gives CDR1 ENHRY, CDR2 SYGVKD. V lost 3 bases and J lost 3, with 11 bases in between.

This clone was found a few times. This chain connects TRBV20-1 to TRBJ2-7, with unresolved D. The length of the CDR3 is 11 residues. V was pared by 0 bases and J by 3 bases, with 3 bases between. From germline, CDR1 is DFQATT and CDR2 SNEGSKA (reference sequence). CDR3 in amino acids: CSAREDYEQYF. The CDR3 nucleotides read TGCAGTGCTAGAGAGGACTACGAGCAGTACTTC.